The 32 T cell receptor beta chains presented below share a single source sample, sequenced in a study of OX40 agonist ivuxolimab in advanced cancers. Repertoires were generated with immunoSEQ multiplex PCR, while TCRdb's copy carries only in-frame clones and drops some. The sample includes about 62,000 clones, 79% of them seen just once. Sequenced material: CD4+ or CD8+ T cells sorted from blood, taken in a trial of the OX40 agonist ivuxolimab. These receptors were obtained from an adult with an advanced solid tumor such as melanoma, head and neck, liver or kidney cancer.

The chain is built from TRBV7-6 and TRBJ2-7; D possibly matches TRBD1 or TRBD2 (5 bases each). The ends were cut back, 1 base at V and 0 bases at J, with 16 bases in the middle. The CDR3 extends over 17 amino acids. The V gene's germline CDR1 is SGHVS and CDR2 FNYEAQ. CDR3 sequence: CASSLEPPGRNSYEQYF. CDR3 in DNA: TGTGCCAGCAGCTTAGAGCCTCCGGGACGGAACTCCTACGAGCAGTACTTC. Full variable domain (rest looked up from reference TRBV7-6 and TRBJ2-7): GAGVSQSPRYKVTKRGQDVALRCDPISGHVSLYWYRQALGQGPEFLTYFNYEAQQDKSGLPNDRFSAERPEGSISTLTIQRTEQRDSAMYRCASSLEPPGRNSYEQYFGPGTRLTVT.

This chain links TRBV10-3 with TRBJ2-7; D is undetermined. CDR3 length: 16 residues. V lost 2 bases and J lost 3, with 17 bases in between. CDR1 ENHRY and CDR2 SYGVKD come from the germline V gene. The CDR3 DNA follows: TGTGCCATCAGTGAGGGTTGGGCAACACCCTTCTACGAGCAGTACTTC. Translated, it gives CAISEGWATPFYEQYF.

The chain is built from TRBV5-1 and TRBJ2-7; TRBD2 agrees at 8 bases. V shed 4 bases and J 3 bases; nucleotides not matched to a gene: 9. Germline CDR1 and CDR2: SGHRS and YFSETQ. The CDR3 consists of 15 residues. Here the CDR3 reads CASSLNGREVYEQYF. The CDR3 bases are TGCGCCAGCAGCCTCAACGGGCGGGAGGTCTACGAGCAGTACTTC.

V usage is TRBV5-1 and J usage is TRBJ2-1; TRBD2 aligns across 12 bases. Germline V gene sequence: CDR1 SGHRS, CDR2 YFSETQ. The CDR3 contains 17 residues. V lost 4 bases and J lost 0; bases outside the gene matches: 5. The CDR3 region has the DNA TGCGCCAGCAGCCCAGCTAGCGGGAGGGCCTCCTACAATGAGCAGTTCTTC. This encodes CASSPASGRASYNEQFF.

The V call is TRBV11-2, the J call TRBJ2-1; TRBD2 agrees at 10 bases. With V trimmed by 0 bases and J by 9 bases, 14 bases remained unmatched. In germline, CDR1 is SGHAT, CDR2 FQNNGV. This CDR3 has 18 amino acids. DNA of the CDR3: TGTGCCAGCAGCTTAGACGGCGCGGCTAGCGGGAGAGGTGTTGAGCAGTTCTTC. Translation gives CASSLDGAASGRGVEQFF.

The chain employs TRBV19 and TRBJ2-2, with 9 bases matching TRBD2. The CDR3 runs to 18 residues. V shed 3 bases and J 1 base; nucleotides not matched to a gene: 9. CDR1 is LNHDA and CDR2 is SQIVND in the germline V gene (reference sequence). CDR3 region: CASSIRPSGNRNTGELFF. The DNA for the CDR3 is TGTGCCAGTAGTATTCGTCCTAGCGGGAATCGGAACACCGGGGAGCTGTTTTTT.

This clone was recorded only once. In nucleotides, the CDR3 is TGTGCCGGCACCGGGACAGGGGGACGCTATGGCTACACCTTC. Its protein product is CAGTGTGGRYGYTF. The V and J genes are TRBV6-5 and TRBJ1-2; the match to TRBD1 covers 11 bases. The germline V gene has CDR1 MNHEY and CDR2 SVGAGI. The CDR3 loop spans 14 amino acids. V lost 11 bases and J lost 4; bases outside the gene matches: 9.

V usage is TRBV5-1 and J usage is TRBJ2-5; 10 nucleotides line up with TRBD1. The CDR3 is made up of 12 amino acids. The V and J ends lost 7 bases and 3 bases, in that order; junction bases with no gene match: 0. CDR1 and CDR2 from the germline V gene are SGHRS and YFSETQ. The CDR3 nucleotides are TGCGCCAGCGGGACAGGGGAAGAGACCCAGTACTTC. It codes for CASGTGEETQYF.

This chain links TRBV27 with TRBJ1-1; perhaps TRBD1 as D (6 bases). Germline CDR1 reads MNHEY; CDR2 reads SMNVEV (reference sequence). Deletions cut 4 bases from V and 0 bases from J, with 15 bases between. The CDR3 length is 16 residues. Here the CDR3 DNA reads TGTGCCAGCAGTTCCACAGGGCTATCGATGAACACTGAAGCTTTCTTT. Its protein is CASSSTGLSMNTEAFF.

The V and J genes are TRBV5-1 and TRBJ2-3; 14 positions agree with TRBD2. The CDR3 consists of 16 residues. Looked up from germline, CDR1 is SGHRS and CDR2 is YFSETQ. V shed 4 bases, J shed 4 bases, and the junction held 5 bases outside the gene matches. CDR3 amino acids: CASSMTSGGASDTQYF. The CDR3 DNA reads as TGCGCCAGCAGCATGACTAGCGGGGGGGCGTCAGATACGCAGTATTTT.

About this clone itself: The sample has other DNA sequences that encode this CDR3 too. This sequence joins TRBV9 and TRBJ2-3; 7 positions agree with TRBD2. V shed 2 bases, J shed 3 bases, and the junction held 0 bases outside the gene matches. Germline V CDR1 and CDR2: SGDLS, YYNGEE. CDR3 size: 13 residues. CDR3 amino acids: CASSVGGTDTQYF. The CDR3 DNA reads TGTGCCAGCAGCGTCGGGGGGACAGATACGCAGTATTTT.

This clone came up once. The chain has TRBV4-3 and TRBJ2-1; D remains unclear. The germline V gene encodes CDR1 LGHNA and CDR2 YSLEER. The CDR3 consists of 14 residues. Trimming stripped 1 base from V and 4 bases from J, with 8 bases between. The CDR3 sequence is CASSQGSLYNEQFF. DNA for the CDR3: TGCGCCAGCAGCCAAGGATCCCTTTACAATGAGCAGTTCTTC.

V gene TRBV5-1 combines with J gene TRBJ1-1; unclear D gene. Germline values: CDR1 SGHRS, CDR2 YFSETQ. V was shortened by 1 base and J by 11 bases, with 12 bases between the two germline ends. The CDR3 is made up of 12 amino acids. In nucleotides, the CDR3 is TGCGCCAGCAGCTTGCTTGGTCCGGAGGCTTTCTTT. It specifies CASSLLGPEAFF.

CDR3 sequence (DNA): TGTGCCAGCAGCTTACAGGGCGGCGGAAACACCATATATTTT. Protein: CASSLQGGGNTIYF. V and J are TRBV6-5 and TRBJ1-3; a weak D match, TRBD1 (6 bases). The germline V gene has CDR1 MNHEY and CDR2 SVGAGI. The CDR3 has 14 amino acids. V was pared by 6 bases and J by 4 bases, with 13 bases between.

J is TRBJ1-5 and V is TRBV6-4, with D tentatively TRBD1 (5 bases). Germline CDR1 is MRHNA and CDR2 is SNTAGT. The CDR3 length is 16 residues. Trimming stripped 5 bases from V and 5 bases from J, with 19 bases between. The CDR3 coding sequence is TGTGCCAGCAGTCTAGGGGCCCCGAGTAGAGATCAGCCCCAGCATTTT. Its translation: CASSLGAPSRDQPQHF.

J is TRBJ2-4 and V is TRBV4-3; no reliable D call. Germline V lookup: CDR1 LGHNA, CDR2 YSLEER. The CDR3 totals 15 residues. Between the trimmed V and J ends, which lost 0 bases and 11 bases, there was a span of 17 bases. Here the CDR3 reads CASSQDRSSLRVQYF. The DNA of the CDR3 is TGCGCCAGCAGCCAAGATAGGAGTTCGTTACGCGTTCAGTACTTC.

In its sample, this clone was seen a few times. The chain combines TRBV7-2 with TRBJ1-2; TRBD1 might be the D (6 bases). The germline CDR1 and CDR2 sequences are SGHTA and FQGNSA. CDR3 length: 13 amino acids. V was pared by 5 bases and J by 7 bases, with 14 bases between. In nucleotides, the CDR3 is TGTGCCAGCAGCCCTATACAGGGACGTGGCTACACCTTC. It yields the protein CASSPIQGRGYTF.

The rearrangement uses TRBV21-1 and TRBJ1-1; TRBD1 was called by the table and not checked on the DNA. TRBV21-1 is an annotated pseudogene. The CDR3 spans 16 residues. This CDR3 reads CASSKRILDMNTEAFF. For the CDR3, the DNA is TGTGCCAGCAGCAAAAGAATATTAGACATGAACACTGAAGCTTTCTTT.

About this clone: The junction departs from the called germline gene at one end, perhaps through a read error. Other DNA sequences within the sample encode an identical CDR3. This CDR3 is CASSLSSGRALPYEQYF. As DNA, the CDR3 is TGTGCCAGCAGTTTGTCTAGCGGGAGGGCTCTACCCTACGAGCAGTACTTT. The V and J genes are TRBV27 and TRBJ2-7; 12 bases are shared with TRBD2. Germline V gene lookup returns CDR1 MNHEY and CDR2 SMNVEV (reference sequence). The CDR3 runs to 17 residues.

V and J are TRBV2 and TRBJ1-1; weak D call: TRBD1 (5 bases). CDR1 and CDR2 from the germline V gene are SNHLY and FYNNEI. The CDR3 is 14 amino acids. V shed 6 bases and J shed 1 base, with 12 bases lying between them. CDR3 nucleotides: TGTGCCAGCAGACCGGGACGTCCGAACACTGAAGCTTTCTTT. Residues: CASRPGRPNTEAFF.

CDR3 sequence: CASSLRVPSMTPEQFF. In DNA, the CDR3 is TGTGCCAGCAGTTTAAGGGTACCTAGCATGACCCCTGAGCAGTTCTTC. The J gene is TRBJ2-1, the V gene TRBV27; possibly TRBD2 for D (5 bases). Trimming took 2 bases from V and 9 from J, leaving 20 bases between them. The CDR3 has 16 amino acids. The germline V gene has CDR1 MNHEY and CDR2 SMNVEV (reference sequence).

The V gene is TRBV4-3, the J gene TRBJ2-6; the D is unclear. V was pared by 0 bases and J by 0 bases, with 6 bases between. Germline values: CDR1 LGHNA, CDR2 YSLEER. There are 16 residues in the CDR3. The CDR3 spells CASSQDLASGANVLTF. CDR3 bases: TGCGCCAGCAGCCAAGATTTGGCCTCTGGGGCCAACGTCCTGACTTTC.

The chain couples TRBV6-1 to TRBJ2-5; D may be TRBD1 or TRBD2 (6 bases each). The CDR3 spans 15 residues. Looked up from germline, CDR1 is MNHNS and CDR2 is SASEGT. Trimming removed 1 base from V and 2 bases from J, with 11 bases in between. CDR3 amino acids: CASSEGGARQETQYF. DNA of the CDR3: TGTGCCAGCAGTGAAGGGGGGGCGAGGCAAGAGACCCAGTACTTC.

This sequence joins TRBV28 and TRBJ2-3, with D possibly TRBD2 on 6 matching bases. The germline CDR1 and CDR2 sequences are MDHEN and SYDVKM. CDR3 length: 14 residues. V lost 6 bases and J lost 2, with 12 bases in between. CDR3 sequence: CASSSEGFTDTQYF. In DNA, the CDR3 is TGTGCCAGCAGCTCGGAGGGCTTCACAGATACGCAGTATTTT.

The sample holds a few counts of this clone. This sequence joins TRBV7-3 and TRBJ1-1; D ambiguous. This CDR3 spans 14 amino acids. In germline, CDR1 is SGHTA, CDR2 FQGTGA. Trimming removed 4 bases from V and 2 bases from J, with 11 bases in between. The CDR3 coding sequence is TGTGCCAGCAGCTACGACCCGGCCAACACTGAAGCTTTCTTT. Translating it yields CASSYDPANTEAFF.

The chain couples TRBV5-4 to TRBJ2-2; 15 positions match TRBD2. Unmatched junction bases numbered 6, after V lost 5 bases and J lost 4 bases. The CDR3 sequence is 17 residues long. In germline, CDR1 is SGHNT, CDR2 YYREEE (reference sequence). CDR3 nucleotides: TGTGCCAGCAGGGCAGGACTAGCGGGGGGGCTCACCGGGGAGCTGTTTTTT. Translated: CASRAGLAGGLTGELFF.

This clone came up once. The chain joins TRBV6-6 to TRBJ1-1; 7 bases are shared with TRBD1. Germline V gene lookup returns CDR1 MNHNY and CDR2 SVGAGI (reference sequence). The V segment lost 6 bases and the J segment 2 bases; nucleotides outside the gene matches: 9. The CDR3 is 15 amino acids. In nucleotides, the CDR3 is TGTGCCAGCAGAAGAGCCAGGGGGGCTAACACTGAAGCTTTCTTT. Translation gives CASRRARGANTEAFF.

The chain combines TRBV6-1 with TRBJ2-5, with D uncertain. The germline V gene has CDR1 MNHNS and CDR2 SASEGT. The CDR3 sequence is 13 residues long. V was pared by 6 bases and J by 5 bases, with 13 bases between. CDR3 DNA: TGTGCCAGCAGACCTGGGGAATGGGAGACCCAGTACTTC. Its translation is CASRPGEWETQYF.

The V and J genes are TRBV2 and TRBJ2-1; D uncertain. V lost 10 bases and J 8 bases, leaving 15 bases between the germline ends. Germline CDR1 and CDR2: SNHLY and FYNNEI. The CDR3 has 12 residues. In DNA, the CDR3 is TGTGCCACCGCTAAAGGTTACGATGAGCAGTTCTTC. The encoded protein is CATAKGYDEQFF.

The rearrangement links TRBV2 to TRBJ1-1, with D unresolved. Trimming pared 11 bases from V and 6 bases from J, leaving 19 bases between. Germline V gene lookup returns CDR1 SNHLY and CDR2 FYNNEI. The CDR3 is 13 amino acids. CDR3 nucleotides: TGTGCCTCAGCTCGGGGTTCCGTGGCTGAAGCTTTCTTT. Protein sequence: CASARGSVAEAFF. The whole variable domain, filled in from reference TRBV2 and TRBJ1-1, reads EPEVTQTPSHQVTQMGQEVILRCVPISNHLYFYWYRQILGQKVEFLVSFYNNEISEKSEIFDDQFSVERPDGSNFTLKIRSTKLEDSAMYFCASARGSVAEAFFGQGTRLTVV.

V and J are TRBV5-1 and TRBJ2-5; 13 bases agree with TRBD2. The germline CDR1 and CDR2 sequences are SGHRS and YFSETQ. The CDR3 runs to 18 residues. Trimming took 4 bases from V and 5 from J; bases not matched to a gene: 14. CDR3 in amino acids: CASSPMTSGGYLLETQYF. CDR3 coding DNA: TGCGCCAGCAGCCCGATGACTAGCGGGGGGTACCTGTTGGAGACCCAGTACTTC.

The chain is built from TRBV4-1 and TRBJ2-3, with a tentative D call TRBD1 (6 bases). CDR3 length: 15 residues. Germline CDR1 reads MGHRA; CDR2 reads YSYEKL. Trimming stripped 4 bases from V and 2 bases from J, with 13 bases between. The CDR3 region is CASSLGGHLTDTQYF. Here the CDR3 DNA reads TGCGCCAGCAGCCTTGGGGGACATCTCACAGATACGCAGTATTTT.